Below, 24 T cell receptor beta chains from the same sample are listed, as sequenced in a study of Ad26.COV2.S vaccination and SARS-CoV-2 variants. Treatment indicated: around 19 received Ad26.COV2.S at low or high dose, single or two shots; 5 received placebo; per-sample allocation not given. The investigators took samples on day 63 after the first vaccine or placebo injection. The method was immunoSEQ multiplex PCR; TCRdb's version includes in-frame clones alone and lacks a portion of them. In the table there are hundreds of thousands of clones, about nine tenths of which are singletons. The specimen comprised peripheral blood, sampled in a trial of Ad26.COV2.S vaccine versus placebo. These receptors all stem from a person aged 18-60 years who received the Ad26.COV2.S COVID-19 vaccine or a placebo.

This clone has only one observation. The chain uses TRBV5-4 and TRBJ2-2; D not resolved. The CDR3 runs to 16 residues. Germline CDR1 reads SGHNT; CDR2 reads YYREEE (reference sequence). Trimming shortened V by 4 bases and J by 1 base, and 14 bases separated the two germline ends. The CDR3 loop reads CASSPMVSLNTGELFF. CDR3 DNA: TGTGCCAGCAGCCCGATGGTGTCCCTGAACACCGGGGAGCTGTTTTTT.

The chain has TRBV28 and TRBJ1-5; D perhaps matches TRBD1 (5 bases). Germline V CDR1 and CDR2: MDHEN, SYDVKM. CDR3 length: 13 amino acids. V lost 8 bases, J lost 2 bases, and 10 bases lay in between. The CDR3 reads CASRWDGNQPQHF. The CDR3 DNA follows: TGTGCCAGCCGATGGGACGGCAATCAGCCCCAGCATTTT.

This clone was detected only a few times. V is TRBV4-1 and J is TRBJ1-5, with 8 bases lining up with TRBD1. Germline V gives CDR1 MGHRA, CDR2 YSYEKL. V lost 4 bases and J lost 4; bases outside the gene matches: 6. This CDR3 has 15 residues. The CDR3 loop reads CASSRTGGWNQPQHF. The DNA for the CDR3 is TGCGCCAGCAGCCGTACAGGGGGTTGGAATCAGCCCCAGCATTTT.

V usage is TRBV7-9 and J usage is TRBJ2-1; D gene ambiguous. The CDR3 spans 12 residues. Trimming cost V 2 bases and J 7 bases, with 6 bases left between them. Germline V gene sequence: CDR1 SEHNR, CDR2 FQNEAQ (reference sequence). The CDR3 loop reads CASSLIANEQFF. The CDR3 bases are TGTGCCAGCAGCTTAATAGCTAATGAGCAGTTCTTC.

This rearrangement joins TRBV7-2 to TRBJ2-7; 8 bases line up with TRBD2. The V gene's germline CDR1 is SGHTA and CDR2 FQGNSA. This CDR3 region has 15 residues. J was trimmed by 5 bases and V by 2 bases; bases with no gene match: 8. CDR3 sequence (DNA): TGTGCCAGCAGCTTATTTTCGGGAGGGGGTGACGAGCAGTACTTC. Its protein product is CASSLFSGGGDEQYF.

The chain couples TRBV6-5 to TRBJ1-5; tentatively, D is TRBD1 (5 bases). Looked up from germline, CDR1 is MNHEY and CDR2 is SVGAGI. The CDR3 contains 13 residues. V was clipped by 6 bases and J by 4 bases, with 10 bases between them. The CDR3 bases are TGTGCCAGCAGCAATTCAGGGAATCAGCCCCAGCATTTT. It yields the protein CASSNSGNQPQHF.

CDR3 region: CASSQPRQGAHEQFF. CDR3 coding DNA: TGCGCCAGCAGCCAACCGCGACAGGGGGCCCATGAGCAGTTCTTC. This chain uses TRBV4-1 with TRBJ2-1; 10 bases match TRBD1. V lost 2 bases to trimming and J lost 8 bases; unmatched junction nucleotides: 6. The CDR3 spans 15 residues. Germline lookup yields CDR1 MGHRA and CDR2 YSYEKL.

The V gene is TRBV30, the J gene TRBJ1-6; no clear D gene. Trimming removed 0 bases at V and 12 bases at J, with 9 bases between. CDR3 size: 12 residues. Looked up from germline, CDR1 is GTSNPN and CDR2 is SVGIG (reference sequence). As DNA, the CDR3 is TGTGCCTGGAGTGTAACTCAGTTACCCCTCCACTTT. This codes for CAWSVTQLPLHF. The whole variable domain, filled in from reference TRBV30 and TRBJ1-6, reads SQTIHQWPATLVQPVGSPLSLECTVEGTSNPNLYWYRQAAGRGLQLLFYSVGIGQISSEVPQNLSASRPQDRQFILSSKKLLLSDSGFYLCAWSVTQLPLHFGNGTRLTVT.

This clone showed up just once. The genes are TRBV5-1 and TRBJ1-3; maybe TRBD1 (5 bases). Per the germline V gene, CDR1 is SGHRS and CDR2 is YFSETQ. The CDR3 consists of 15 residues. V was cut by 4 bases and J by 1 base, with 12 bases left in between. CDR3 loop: CASSPGGGSGNTIYF. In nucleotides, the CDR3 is TGCGCCAGCAGCCCCGGGGGGGGTTCTGGAAACACCATATATTTT.

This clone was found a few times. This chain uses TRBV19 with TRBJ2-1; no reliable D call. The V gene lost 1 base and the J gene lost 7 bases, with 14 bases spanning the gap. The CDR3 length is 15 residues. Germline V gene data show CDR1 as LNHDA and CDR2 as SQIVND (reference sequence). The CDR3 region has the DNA TGTGCCAGTAGTATAGGGCAAGTTTCCCGGAATGAGCAGTTCTTC. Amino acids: CASSIGQVSRNEQFF.

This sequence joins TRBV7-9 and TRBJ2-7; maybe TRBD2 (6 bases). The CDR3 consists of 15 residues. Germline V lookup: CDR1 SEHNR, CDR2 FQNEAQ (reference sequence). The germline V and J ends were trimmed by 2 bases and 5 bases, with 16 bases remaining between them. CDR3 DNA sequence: TGTGCCAGCAGCTTACTAGCTAGCGAGTACGACGAGCAGTACTTC. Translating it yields CASSLLASEYDEQYF.

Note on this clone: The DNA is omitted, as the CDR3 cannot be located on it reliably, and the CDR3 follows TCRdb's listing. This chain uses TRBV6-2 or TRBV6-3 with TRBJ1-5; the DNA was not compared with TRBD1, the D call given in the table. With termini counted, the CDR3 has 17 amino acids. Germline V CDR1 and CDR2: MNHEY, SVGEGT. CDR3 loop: CASSSSTGVRSNQPQHF.

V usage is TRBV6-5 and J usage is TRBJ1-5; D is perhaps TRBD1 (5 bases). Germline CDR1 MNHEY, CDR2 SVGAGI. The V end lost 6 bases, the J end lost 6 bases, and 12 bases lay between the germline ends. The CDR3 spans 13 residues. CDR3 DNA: TGTGCCAGCAGCCCAGACAGAATTCAGCCCCAGCATTTT. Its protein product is CASSPDRIQPQHF.

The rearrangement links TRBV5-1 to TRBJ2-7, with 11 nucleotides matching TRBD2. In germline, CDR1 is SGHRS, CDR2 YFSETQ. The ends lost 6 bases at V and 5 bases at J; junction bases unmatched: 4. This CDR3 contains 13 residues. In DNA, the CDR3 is TGCGCCAGCACCCAGGGACTAGCGGACGAGCAGTACTTC. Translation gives CASTQGLADEQYF.

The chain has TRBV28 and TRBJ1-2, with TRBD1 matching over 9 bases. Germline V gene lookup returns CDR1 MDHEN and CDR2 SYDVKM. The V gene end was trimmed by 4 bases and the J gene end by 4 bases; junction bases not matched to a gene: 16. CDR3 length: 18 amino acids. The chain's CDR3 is CASSSIDRGSSAGYGYTF. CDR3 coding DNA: TGTGCCAGCAGTTCCATCGACAGGGGGTCCTCGGCCGGCTATGGCTACACCTTC.

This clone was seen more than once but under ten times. This CDR3 is CASSTPKGRGAYEQYF. CDR3 DNA: TGTGCCAGTAGTACCCCGAAAGGCCGGGGAGCCTACGAGCAGTACTTC. The J gene is TRBJ2-7, the V gene TRBV19; possible D gene TRBD2, 5 bases. Germline V CDR1 and CDR2: LNHDA, SQIVND (reference sequence). The germline V and J ends were trimmed by 4 bases and 2 bases, with 18 bases remaining between them. This CDR3 has 16 residues.

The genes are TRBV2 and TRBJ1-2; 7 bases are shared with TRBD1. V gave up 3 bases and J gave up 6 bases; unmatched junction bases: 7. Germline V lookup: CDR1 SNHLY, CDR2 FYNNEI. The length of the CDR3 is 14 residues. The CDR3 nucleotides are TGTGCCAGCAGTGATAAGAGACAGGGAAATGGCTACACCTTC. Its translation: CASSDKRQGNGYTF.

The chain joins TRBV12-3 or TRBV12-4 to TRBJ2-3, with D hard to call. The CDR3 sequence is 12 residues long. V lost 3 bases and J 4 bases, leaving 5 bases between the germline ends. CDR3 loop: CASSLIPDTQYF. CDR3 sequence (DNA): TGTGCCAGCAGTTTGATTCCAGATACGCAGTATTTT.

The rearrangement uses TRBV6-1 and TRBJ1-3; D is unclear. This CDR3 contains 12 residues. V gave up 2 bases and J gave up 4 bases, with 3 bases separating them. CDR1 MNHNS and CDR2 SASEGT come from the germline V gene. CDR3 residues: CASSEQGNTIYF. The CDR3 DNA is TGTGCCAGCAGTGAACAGGGAAACACCATATATTTT.

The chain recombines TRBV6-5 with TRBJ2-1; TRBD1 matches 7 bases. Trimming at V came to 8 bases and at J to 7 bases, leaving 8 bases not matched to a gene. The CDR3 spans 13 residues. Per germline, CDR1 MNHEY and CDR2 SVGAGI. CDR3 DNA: TGTGCCAGCGCCTTATCACAGGGGAATGAGCAGTTCTTC. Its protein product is CASALSQGNEQFF.

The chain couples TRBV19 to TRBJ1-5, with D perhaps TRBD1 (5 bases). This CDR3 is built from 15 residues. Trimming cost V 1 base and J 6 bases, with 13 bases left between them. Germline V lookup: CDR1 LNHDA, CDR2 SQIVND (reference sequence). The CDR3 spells CASSIANPGVQPQHF. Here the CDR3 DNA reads TGTGCCAGTAGTATAGCCAATCCGGGGGTTCAGCCCCAGCATTTT.

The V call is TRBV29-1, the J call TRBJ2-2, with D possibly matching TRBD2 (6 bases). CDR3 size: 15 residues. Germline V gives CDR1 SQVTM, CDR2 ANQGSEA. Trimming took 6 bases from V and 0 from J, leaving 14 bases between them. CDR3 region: CSVSVRRANTGELFF. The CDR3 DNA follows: TGCAGCGTGTCGGTAAGGAGGGCGAACACCGGGGAGCTGTTTTTT.

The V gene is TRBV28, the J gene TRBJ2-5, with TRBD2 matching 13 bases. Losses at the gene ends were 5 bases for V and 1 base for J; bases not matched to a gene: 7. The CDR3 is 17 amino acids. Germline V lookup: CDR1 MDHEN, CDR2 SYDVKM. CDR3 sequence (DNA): TGTGCCAGCAGTCCCCCGGGACTAGCGGGATTCCAAGAGACCCAGTACTTC. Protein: CASSPPGLAGFQETQYF.

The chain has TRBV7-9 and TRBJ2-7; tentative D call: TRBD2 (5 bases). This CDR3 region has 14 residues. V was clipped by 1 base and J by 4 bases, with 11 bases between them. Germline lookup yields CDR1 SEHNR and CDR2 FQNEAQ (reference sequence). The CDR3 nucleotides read TGTGCCAGCAGCTTAGAAGGGAGATCGTACGAGCAGTACTTC. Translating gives CASSLEGRSYEQYF.